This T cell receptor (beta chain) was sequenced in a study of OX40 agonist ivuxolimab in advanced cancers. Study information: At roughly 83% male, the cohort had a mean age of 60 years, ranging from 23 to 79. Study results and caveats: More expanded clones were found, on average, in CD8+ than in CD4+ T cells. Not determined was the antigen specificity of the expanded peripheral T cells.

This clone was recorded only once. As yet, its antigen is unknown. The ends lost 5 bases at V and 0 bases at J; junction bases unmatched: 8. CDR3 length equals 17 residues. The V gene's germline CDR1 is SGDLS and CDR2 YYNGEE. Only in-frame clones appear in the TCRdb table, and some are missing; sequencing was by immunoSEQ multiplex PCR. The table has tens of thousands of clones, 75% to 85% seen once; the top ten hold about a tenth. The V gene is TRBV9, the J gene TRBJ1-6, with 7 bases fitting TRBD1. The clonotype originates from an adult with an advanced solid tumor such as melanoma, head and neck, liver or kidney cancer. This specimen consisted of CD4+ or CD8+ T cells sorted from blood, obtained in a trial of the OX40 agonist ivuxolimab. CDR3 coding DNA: TGTGCCAGCAGTCAGGGGGGGGTAAGCTCCTATAATTCACCCCTCCACTTT. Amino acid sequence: CASSQGGVSSYNSPLHF.